The 6 T cell receptor beta chains below all came from one sample that was sequenced in a study of blood T cell repertoires in COVID-19. The assay was immunoSEQ multiplex PCR, and TCRdb's table has in-frame clones only and misses some. The data contain around 470,000 clones, roughly 87% of them singletons. The sequenced material came from peripheral blood. The receptors here all came from a young man with COVID-19, enrolled during active disease.

The V gene is TRBV27, the J gene TRBJ2-3, with no clear D. CDR1 is MNHEY and CDR2 is SMNVEV in the germline V gene (reference sequence). The CDR3 is 15 amino acids. Trimming pared 3 bases from V and 2 bases from J, leaving 12 bases between. In DNA, the CDR3 is TGTGCCAGCAGTTTTCAAACTCCCGACACAGATACGCAGTATTTT. Translated, it gives CASSFQTPDTDTQYF.

This clone is a singleton in its sample. This chain uses TRBV5-1 with TRBJ2-3; 13 bases map to TRBD2. The germline CDR1 and CDR2 sequences are SGHRS and YFSETQ. Trimming cost V 1 base and J 6 bases; bases outside gene matches: 11. The CDR3 has 18 amino acids. CDR3 residues: CASSLKTSGRSSEDTQYF. Written as DNA, the CDR3 is TGCGCCAGCAGCTTGAAGACTAGCGGGAGGTCGTCAGAGGATACGCAGTATTTT.

This chain links TRBV18 with TRBJ2-7; 9 nucleotides align to TRBD2. Trimming removed 3 bases from V and 0 bases from J; junction bases left unmatched: 3. Germline V lookup: CDR1 KGHSH, CDR2 LQKENI. The CDR3 contains 15 residues. CDR3 DNA sequence: TGTGCCAGCTCACCTAGCGGGGGAACCTCCTACGAGCAGTACTTC. Protein: CASSPSGGTSYEQYF.

V is TRBV10-2 and J is TRBJ2-5; the D gene is possibly TRBD1 (6 bases). Germline assignment: CDR1 WSHSY and CDR2 SAAADI. This CDR3 region has 16 residues. Between the trimmed V and J ends, which lost 8 bases and 0 bases, there was a span of 19 bases. CDR3 loop: CASYRVPPWYQETQYF. CDR3 coding DNA: TGCGCCAGCTACAGGGTCCCACCTTGGTACCAAGAGACCCAGTACTTC.

J is TRBJ1-1 and V is TRBV9; D unclear. The CDR3 is made up of 15 amino acids. Trimming removed 4 bases from V and 2 bases from J, with 15 bases in between. Germline V gives CDR1 SGDLS, CDR2 YYNGEE. The CDR3 nucleotides are TGTGCCAGCAGCCCAATGATACGGGGTAACACTGAAGCTTTCTTT. Translation: CASSPMIRGNTEAFF.

The chain joins TRBV27 to TRBJ1-6; D is unresolved. CDR3 length: 12 amino acids. The germline V gene has CDR1 MNHEY and CDR2 SMNVEV (reference sequence). Between the trimmed V and J ends, which lost 5 bases and 11 bases, there was a span of 10 bases. CDR3 residues: CASSVLGAPLHF. CDR3 DNA: TGTGCCAGCAGTGTTCTAGGAGCACCCCTCCACTTT.